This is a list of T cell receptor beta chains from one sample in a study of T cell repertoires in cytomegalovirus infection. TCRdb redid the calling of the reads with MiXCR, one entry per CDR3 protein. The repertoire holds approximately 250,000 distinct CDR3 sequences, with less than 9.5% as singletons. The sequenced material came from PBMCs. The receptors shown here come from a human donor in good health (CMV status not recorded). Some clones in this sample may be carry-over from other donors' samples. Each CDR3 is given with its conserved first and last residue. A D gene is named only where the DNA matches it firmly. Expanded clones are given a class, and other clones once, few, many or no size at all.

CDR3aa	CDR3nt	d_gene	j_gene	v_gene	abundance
CSATDRDEKLFF	TGCAGTGCTACGGACAGGGATGAAAAACTGTTTTTT	TRBD1	TRBJ1-4	TRBV20-1	many
CASSSAGGSNQPQHF	TGTGCCAGCAGTTCCGCCGGCGGTAGCAATCAGCCCCAGCATTTT	-	TRBJ1-5	TRBV12-3/TRBV12-4	many
CSAFPRTGVRGELFF	TGCAGTGCCTTTCCGAGGACAGGGGTCAGGGGGGAGCTGTTTTTT	TRBD1	TRBJ2-2	TRBV20-1	many
CASSPIGQGTLNTEAFF	TGTGCCAGCAGCCCCATAGGACAGGGGACTCTGAACACTGAAGCTTTCTTT	TRBD1	TRBJ1-1	TRBV7-2	-
CASAGGVGYEQYF	TGTGCCAGTGCCGGCGGGGTTGGCTACGAGCAGTACTTC	-	TRBJ2-7	TRBV19	-
CASSFKGTGELFF	TGTGCCAGCAGCTTTAAGGGAACCGGGGAGCTGTTTTTT	-	TRBJ2-2	TRBV11-2	-
CAANQGTEAFF	TGTGCCGCTAACCAGGGTACTGAAGCTTTCTTT	-	TRBJ1-1	TRBV6-2/TRBV6-3	many
CASSQMSASGYSYEQYF	TGTGCCAGCAGCCAAATGAGTGCTAGCGGGTACTCCTACGAGCAGTACTTC	TRBD2	TRBJ2-7	TRBV7-2	many
CASTLTIAGGANTQYF	TGTGCCAGCACCCTCACGATAGCGGGGGGGGCCAATACGCAGTATTTT	TRBD2	TRBJ2-3	TRBV6-5	many
CASSLDGLPTLEQYF	TGTGCCAGCAGCTTGGACGGACTCCCTACTCTCGAGCAGTACTTC	-	TRBJ2-7	TRBV5-4	few
CATSDAGTASYEQYF	TGTGCCACCAGTGATGCCGGGACAGCATCCTACGAGCAGTACTTC	TRBD1	TRBJ2-7	TRBV24-1	-
CAISEPPGFSSYEQYF	TGTGCCATCAGTGAGCCCCCAGGGTTTAGTTCCTACGAGCAGTACTTC	-	TRBJ2-7	TRBV10-3	many
CASSTEGGNVYEQYF	TGTGCCAGCAGCACAGAGGGGGGTAACGTCTACGAGCAGTACTTC	-	TRBJ2-7	TRBV7-2	many
CASSIGQNRQPQHF	TGTGCCAGTAGTATAGGACAGAATCGACAGCCCCAGCATTTT	-	TRBJ1-5	TRBV19	few
CASSWTSGSYDEQYF	TGTGCCAGCAGCTGGACTAGCGGGAGTTATGACGAGCAGTACTTC	TRBD2	TRBJ2-7	TRBV7-2	many
CSASGQGKNSPLHF	TGCAGTGCTAGTGGGCAGGGTAAGAATTCACCCCTCCACTTT	-	TRBJ1-6	TRBV20-1	-
CASSSGQQAESYTF	TGTGCCAGCAGCTCGGGACAGCAGGCTGAGAGCTACACCTTC	TRBD1	TRBJ1-2	TRBV7-2	many
CASSLVWGGVTDTQYF	TGTGCCAGCAGCTTAGTATGGGGGGGGGTCACAGATACGCAGTATTTT	TRBD2	TRBJ2-3	TRBV7-2	many
CASKQGDYGYTF	TGTGCCAGCAAACAGGGGGACTATGGCTACACCTTC	TRBD1	TRBJ1-2	TRBV12-3/TRBV12-4	few
CASSISGGGNQPQHF	TGTGCCAGTAGTATTTCTGGGGGAGGCAATCAGCCCCAGCATTTT	-	TRBJ1-5	TRBV19	many
CASSHHQPGANVLTF	TGCGCCAGCAGCCACCACCAGCCTGGGGCCAACGTCCTGACTTTC	-	TRBJ2-6	TRBV4-1	many
CASSQETQRFPYEQYF	TGTGCCAGCAGCCAAGAAACCCAGAGGTTCCCCTACGAGCAGTACTTC	-	TRBJ2-7	TRBV14	-
CSANRDALYNSPLHF	TGCAGTGCTAATCGGGACGCTCTGTATAATTCACCCCTCCACTTT	-	TRBJ1-6	TRBV20-1	few
CASSFWGLGTLFKAFF	TGTGCCAGCAGCTTCTGGGGTTTGGGGACTTTGTTTAAAGCTTTCTTT	-	TRBJ1-1	TRBV7-6	few
CASSQVSGRRNEKLFF	TGTGCCAGCAGCCAAGTTAGCGGACGGAGGAATGAAAAACTGTTTTTT	-	TRBJ1-4	TRBV3-1	many
CASRGSGQGGGYTF	TGTGCCAGCAGGGGGTCGGGACAGGGGGGGGGCTACACCTTC	TRBD1	TRBJ1-2	TRBV6-6	-
CASSFLDSRAYGYTF	TGTGCCAGCAGTTTCCTGGACAGCCGCGCCTATGGCTACACCTTC	-	TRBJ1-2	TRBV6-2/TRBV6-3	few
CSLASGNPDTEAFF	TGCAGCCTCGCGTCAGGTAACCCGGACACTGAAGCTTTCTTT	-	TRBJ1-1	TRBV29-1	many
CASSRQGAATRADTQYF	TGTGCCAGCAGCAGACAGGGGGCTGCAACGCGGGCAGATACGCAGTATTTT	TRBD1	TRBJ2-3	TRBV2	few
CASRGEDSGANVLTF	TGTGCCAGCAGGGGGGAGGACTCTGGGGCCAACGTCCTGACTTTC	-	TRBJ2-6	TRBV12-3/TRBV12-4	many
CASSPATGVGGYTF	TGTGCCAGCAGCCCAGCCACAGGTGTAGGTGGCTACACCTTC	-	TRBJ1-2	TRBV7-2	many
CASSSDGLAGGLETQYF	TGTGCCAGCAGTTCCGACGGACTAGCGGGGGGCCTGGAGACCCAGTACTTC	TRBD2	TRBJ2-5	TRBV12-3/TRBV12-4	many
CASSLLLAGPSYEQYF	TGTGCCAGCAGCTTGTTGCTAGCAGGGCCCTCCTACGAGCAGTACTTC	-	TRBJ2-7	TRBV5-5	few
CASSPGGVEYEQYF	TGTGCCAGCAGTCCCGGGGGAGTTGAGTACGAGCAGTACTTC	-	TRBJ2-7	TRBV25-1	many
CASSLVGAGTDTQYF	TGTGCCAGCAGCCTTGTGGGGGCGGGCACAGATACGCAGTATTTT	-	TRBJ2-3	TRBV7-2	many
CASSSRWTSRASEQFF	TGTGCCAGCTCCTCGCGTTGGACTAGCAGGGCCAGTGAGCAGTTCTTC	TRBD2	TRBJ2-1	TRBV6-2/TRBV6-3	many
CASSFGDRAYEQYF	TGTGCCAGCAGCTTCGGGGACAGAGCCTACGAGCAGTACTTC	TRBD1	TRBJ2-7	TRBV7-8	many
CSAREENAFF	TGCAGTGCTAGAGAGGAAAATGCTTTCTTT	-	TRBJ1-1	TRBV20-1	many
CSASGDRGTGELFF	TGCAGTGCTAGTGGAGACAGGGGTACCGGGGAGCTGTTTTTT	TRBD1	TRBJ2-2	TRBV20-1	-
CASSLHRVTAMNTEAFF	TGCGCCAGCAGTCTGCACAGGGTCACGGCGATGAACACTGAAGCTTTCTTT	-	TRBJ1-1	TRBV23-1	many
CASSQGTSDYEQYF	TGCGCCAGCAGCCAGGGGACTAGCGACTACGAGCAGTACTTC	TRBD2	TRBJ2-7	TRBV5-1	few